These 20 T cell receptor beta chains originate from one sample sequenced in a study of blood T cell repertoires in COVID-19. This table comes from immunoSEQ multiplex PCR, and its TCRdb copy is limited to in-frame clones, with some not included. The top ten clones hold 9% to 12% of a sample with approximately 100,000 clones, approximately 89% of them seen once. Sequenced sample: peripheral blood. All receptors derive from a middle-aged man with acute or convalescent COVID-19.

The chain couples TRBV2 to TRBJ2-3; TRBD2 is a possible D gene (5 bases). CDR3 length: 12 residues. The germline V and J ends were trimmed by 4 bases and 13 bases, with 15 bases remaining between them. Germline V gene data show CDR1 as SNHLY and CDR2 as FYNNEI. The CDR3, as DNA: TGTGCCAGCAGTGTGGATAACGGGGTTAAGTATTTT. Protein product: CASSVDNGVKYF.

The chain combines TRBV13 with TRBJ2-1, with D perhaps matching TRBD2 (7 bases). Germline V lookup: CDR1 PRHDT, CDR2 FYEKMQ (reference sequence). V lost 3 bases and J lost 9, with 24 bases in between. This CDR3 comprises 17 residues. The CDR3 sequence: CASSLGRGLANLGEQFF. The CDR3 nucleotides read TGTGCCAGCAGCTTGGGGCGGGGGCTAGCTAATCTGGGTGAGCAGTTCTTC.

The genes are TRBV7-6 and TRBJ2-5; a possible D gene is TRBD2 (6 bases). CDR1 and CDR2 from the germline V gene are SGHVS and FNYEAQ. The CDR3 spans 16 residues. With 3 bases removed from V and 3 bases from J, the gap between germline ends came to 17 bases. The CDR3 nucleotides are TGTGCCAGCAGCTTTGGCGGGGTGGTAGCCAAAGAGACCCAGTACTTC. As protein: CASSFGGVVAKETQYF.

This chain uses TRBV27 with TRBJ2-6, with D possibly being TRBD1 (5 bases). The germline V gene has CDR1 MNHEY and CDR2 SMNVEV (reference sequence). Trimming pared 6 bases from V and 2 bases from J, leaving 11 bases between. This CDR3 is built from 15 residues. CDR3 nucleotides: TGTGCCAGCAGCCGAAACAGGCCTGGGGCCAACGTCCTGACTTTC. Translating gives CASSRNRPGANVLTF.

The gene calls are TRBV30 and TRBJ1-6; D might be TRBD1 (5 bases). CDR1 is GTSNPN, CDR2 SVGIG, per germline (reference sequence). Trimming left V 7 bases short and J 0 bases short, with 13 bases between. The CDR3 runs 15 residues. The CDR3 nucleotides are TGTGCCTACGGACATCTTAGCTCCTATAATTCACCCCTCCACTTT. It codes for CAYGHLSSYNSPLHF. The full variable domain, completed using reference TRBV30 and TRBJ1-6, is SQTIHQWPATLVQPVGSPLSLECTVEGTSNPNLYWYRQAAGRGLQLLFYSVGIGQISSEVPQNLSASRPQDRQFILSSKKLLLSDSGFYLCAYGHLSSYNSPLHFGNGTRLTVT.

This chain connects TRBV19 to TRBJ1-1, with 8 bases identical to TRBD1. There are 16 residues in the CDR3. The germline CDR1 and CDR2 sequences are LNHDA and SQIVND (reference sequence). Unmatched junction bases numbered 13, after V lost 6 bases and J lost 4 bases. The DNA for the CDR3 is TGTGCCAGTAGGGGATCCTCAGACAGGGGTGGCACTGAAGCTTTCTTT. Its translation is CASRGSSDRGGTEAFF.

The V call is TRBV18, the J call TRBJ2-1, with 10 bases lining up with TRBD2. Looked up from germline, CDR1 is KGHSH and CDR2 is LQKENI. Losses at the gene ends were 2 bases for V and 6 bases for J; bases not matched to a gene: 7. The CDR3 length is 16 residues. CDR3 in amino acids: CASSPETSGPFNEQFF. The CDR3 nucleotides read TGTGCCAGCTCACCAGAGACTAGCGGGCCCTTCAATGAGCAGTTCTTC.

This clone has only one observation. V is TRBV18 and J is TRBJ2-7; 11 positions match TRBD1. The germline V gene encodes CDR1 KGHSH and CDR2 LQKENI. CDR3 length equals 16 residues. The junction had 5 bases not matched to a gene; V was cut back by 4 bases and J by 0 bases. The CDR3 DNA reads TGTGCCAGCTCACAGACGGGACAGGGGGGCTCCTACGAGCAGTACTTC. Encoded protein: CASSQTGQGGSYEQYF.

The rearrangement joins TRBV6-5 to TRBJ1-6; D call uncertain. The CDR3 has 16 amino acids. Per germline, CDR1 MNHEY and CDR2 SVGAGI. Trimming took off 0 bases at V and 4 bases at J, with 10 bases between the two ends. CDR3 amino acids: CASSYSTGLYNSPLHF. The CDR3 coding sequence is TGTGCCAGCAGTTACTCGACGGGGTTATATAATTCACCCCTCCACTTT.

This chain's CDR3 is CASSDEQVYGYTF. The CDR3 DNA follows: TGTGCCAGCAGTGACGAACAAGTATATGGCTACACCTTC. This chain uses TRBV2 with TRBJ1-2; D is undetermined. CDR3 length: 13 amino acids. The V and J ends lost 3 bases and 5 bases respectively, with 10 bases between them. CDR1 is SNHLY and CDR2 is FYNNEI in the germline V gene.

The V call is TRBV6-5, the J call TRBJ1-2; no reliable D call. Trimming took 3 bases from V and 3 from J, leaving 8 bases between them. Germline lookup yields CDR1 MNHEY and CDR2 SVGAGI. This CDR3 is built from 13 residues. The DNA for the CDR3 is TGTGCCAGCAGTTATACCGGGGACTATGGCTACACCTTC. It yields the protein CASSYTGDYGYTF.

The chain links TRBV6-5 to TRBJ2-3; TRBD1 matches at 7 bases. Germline assignment: CDR1 MNHEY and CDR2 SVGAGI. This CDR3 contains 15 residues. With V trimmed by 5 bases and J by 6 bases, 11 bases remained unmatched. DNA for the CDR3: TGTGCCAGCAGTCCGACAGGGAACGGGGACGATACGCAGTATTTT. This codes for CASSPTGNGDDTQYF.

This chain connects TRBV4-1 to TRBJ2-3, with 7 bases matching TRBD2. V was clipped by 1 base and J by 5 bases; unmatched bases: 6. CDR1 MGHRA and CDR2 YSYEKL come from the germline V gene. The CDR3 runs 15 residues. CDR3: CASSQAPGGRDTQYF. The CDR3 coding sequence is TGCGCCAGCAGCCAAGCCCCGGGGGGACGAGATACGCAGTATTTT.

The V gene is TRBV27, the J gene TRBJ1-2; 9 nucleotides align to TRBD1. This CDR3 is built from 14 residues. Germline-derived CDR1 and CDR2 are MNHEY and SMNVEV (reference sequence). J gave up 10 bases and V 5 bases, and 11 bases lay outside the gene matches. Here the CDR3 reads CASSILRQGGFYTF. CDR3 sequence (DNA): TGTGCCAGCAGTATCTTACGACAGGGGGGTTTCTACACCTTC.

V is TRBV4-2 and J is TRBJ2-4, with unresolved D. The ends were cut back, 0 bases at V and 0 bases at J, with 9 bases in the middle. Germline CDR1 LGHNA, CDR2 YNFKEQ. CDR3 length: 16 residues. CDR3 nucleotide sequence: TGTGCCAGCAGCCAAGATAGAGATCTAGCCAAAAACATTCAGTACTTC. Translated, it gives CASSQDRDLAKNIQYF.

This clone was counted between two and nine times. The rearrangement links TRBV9 to TRBJ2-7; 8 nucleotides align to TRBD1. J lost 3 bases, V lost 4 bases, and 3 bases had no gene match. CDR3 size: 13 residues. Germline values: CDR1 SGDLS, CDR2 YYNGEE. In DNA form, the CDR3 reads TGTGCCAGCAGCCCAGGACAGGGCTACGAGCAGTACTTC. As protein: CASSPGQGYEQYF. Variable domain in full (rest from reference TRBV9 and TRBJ2-7): DSGVTQTPKHLITATGQRVTLRCSPRSGDLSVYWYQQSLDQGLQFLIQYYNGEERAKGNILERFSAQQFPDLHSELNLSSLELGDSALYFCASSPGQGYEQYFGPGTRLTVT.

This chain uses TRBV5-1 with TRBJ2-2; D may be TRBD2 (5 bases). V was clipped by 4 bases and J by 4 bases, with 14 bases between them. The CDR3 runs 15 residues. Per the germline V gene, CDR1 is SGHRS and CDR2 is YFSETQ. The CDR3 DNA sequence: TGCGCCAGCAGCCCCCTACTAGATACCACCGGGGAGCTGTTTTTT. This codes for CASSPLLDTTGELFF. Full variable domain (missing parts from reference TRBV5-1 and TRBJ2-2): KAGVTQTPRYLIKTRGQQVTLSCSPISGHRSVSWYQQTPGQGLQFLFEYFSETQRNKGNFPGRFSGRQFSNSRSEMNVSTLELGDSALYLCASSPLLDTTGELFFGEGSRLTVL.

The gene calls are TRBV7-9 and TRBJ1-1; 7 bases match TRBD1. V lost 5 bases, J lost 2 bases, and 11 bases stayed unmatched. Looked up from germline, CDR1 is SEHNR and CDR2 is FQNEAQ (reference sequence). There are 16 residues in the CDR3. In nucleotides, the CDR3 is TGTGCCAGCAGCCCCCGCCGGACAGGTGGAAACACTGAAGCTTTCTTT. Protein: CASSPRRTGGNTEAFF.

The chain employs TRBV20-1 and TRBJ2-1, with D possibly matching TRBD2 (5 bases). This CDR3 spans 10 amino acids. V lost 3 bases and J lost 9, with 6 bases in between. CDR1 and CDR2 from the germline V gene are DFQATT and SNEGSKA (reference sequence). The CDR3 reads CSASGGEQFF. The CDR3 nucleotides read TGCAGTGCTAGTGGAGGTGAGCAGTTCTTC.

This clone appeared once. This chain connects TRBV5-1 to TRBJ1-2; 8 bases agree with TRBD1. Germline values: CDR1 SGHRS, CDR2 YFSETQ. The J segment lost 8 bases and the V segment lost 0 bases, leaving 6 bases of the junction unmatched. The CDR3 is 14 residues long. The CDR3 loop reads CASSLGTGGSGYTF. For the CDR3, the DNA is TGCGCCAGCAGCTTGGGTACAGGGGGAAGCGGCTACACCTTC.